This entry concerns a single T cell receptor (beta chain). This record comes from a study of T cell changes during pregnancy in multiple sclerosis. The repertoire was sequenced with immunoSEQ multiplex PCR; TCRdb's copy has only in-frame clones and lacks some. The table shows about 59,000 clones, with around 94% occurring only once. This sequence originates from a female donor with multiple sclerosis, enrolled in a pregnancy study. The starting material was CD8+ T cells from peripheral blood mononuclear cells, obtained after pregnancy.

Here the CDR3 reads CASGPLAFRSPSTDTQYF. The CDR3 DNA follows: TGTGCCAGTGGGCCTCTAGCTTTCCGTTCTCCTAGCACAGATACGCAGTATTTT. The rearrangement uses TRBV19 and TRBJ2-3, with TRBD2 as a possible D gene (5 bases). In germline, CDR1 is LNHDA, CDR2 SQIVND (reference sequence). The germline V and J ends were trimmed by 8 bases and 0 bases, with 24 bases remaining between them. This CDR3 contains 18 residues.